The rows below give T cell receptor beta chains drawn from one sample of a study of tumor-infiltrating lymphocytes in glioblastoma multiforme. TCRdb reprocessed the multiplex PCR reads via MiXCR and lists one record per CDR3 protein. The sample includes some 32,000 distinct CDR3 sequences, 60% to 75% of them seen just once. Sequenced input: brain tumor tissue. These receptors all come from a male donor with glioblastoma. Each CDR3 is given with its conserved first and last residue. A D gene is named only where the DNA matches it firmly. The listing skips clone size in some rows; elsewhere it reads once, few, many or a size class.

CDR3 protein: CASSVSRSREQFF
CDR3 DNA: TGCGCCAGCAGTGTGTCGAGGAGCCGTGAGCAGTTCTTC
D gene: .
V gene: TRBV10-1
clone size: .
J gene: TRBJ2-1

CDR3 protein: CASSLVKPFYERYF
CDR3 DNA: TGCGCCAGCAGCTTGGTGAAGCCATTCTACGAGCGGTACTTC
D gene: .
V gene: TRBV5-1
clone size: once
J gene: TRBJ2-7

CDR3 protein: CASSPSHIAGLNNEQFF
CDR3 DNA: TGCGCCAGCAGCCCCTCCCACATAGCGGGACTTAACAATGAGCAGTTCTTC
D gene: TRBD2
V gene: TRBV5-1
clone size: .
J gene: TRBJ2-1

CDR3 protein: CASSLRSASQETQYF
CDR3 DNA: TGTGCCAGCAGCCTTAGGTCGGCATCACAAGAGACCCAGTACTTC
D gene: .
V gene: TRBV7-9
clone size: .
J gene: TRBJ2-5

CDR3 protein: CASSRDRNYGYTF
CDR3 DNA: TGTGCCAGCAGTCGGGACAGAAACTATGGCTACACCTTC
D gene: TRBD1
V gene: TRBV6-1
clone size: .
J gene: TRBJ1-2

CDR3 protein: CSARYGTEQYF
CDR3 DNA: TGCAGTGCTAGGTACGGGACCGAGCAGTACTTC
D gene: .
V gene: TRBV20-1
clone size: .
J gene: TRBJ2-7

CDR3 protein: CASRAFLWVGNTETFF
CDR3 DNA: TGTGCCAGCAGGGCTTTTCTATGGGTTGGGAACACTGAAACTTTCTTT
D gene: .
V gene: TRBV11-2
clone size: .
J gene: TRBJ1-1

CDR3 protein: CASSPVGDNSPLHF
CDR3 DNA: TGTGCCAGCAGTCCTGTGGGTGATAATTCACCCCTCCACTTT
D gene: .
V gene: TRBV28
clone size: many
J gene: TRBJ1-6

CDR3 protein: CAISGKNPGNYGYTF
CDR3 DNA: TGTGCCATCAGTGGAAAGAATCCGGGGAACTATGGCTACACCTTC
D gene: .
V gene: TRBV10-3
clone size: .
J gene: TRBJ1-2

CDR3 protein: CASSLEGGYGQPQHF
CDR3 DNA: TGCGCCAGCAGCTTGGAAGGGGGGTACGGCCAGCCCCAGCATTTT
D gene: .
V gene: TRBV5-1
clone size: many
J gene: TRBJ1-5

CDR3 protein: CTARGQGVSSYNEQFF
CDR3 DNA: TGCACTGCCAGAGGGCAGGGAGTAAGCTCCTACAATGAGCAGTTCTTC
D gene: .
V gene: TRBV20-1
clone size: .
J gene: TRBJ2-1

CDR3 protein: CSSGTGACSNQPQHF
CDR3 DNA: TGCAGTTCCGGGACAGGCGCATGTAGCAATCAGCCCCAGCATTTT
D gene: TRBD1
V gene: TRBV20-1
clone size: .
J gene: TRBJ1-5

CDR3 protein: CASSPIMGRVEAFF
CDR3 DNA: TGTGCCAGCAGCCCGATAATGGGGAGGGTCGAAGCTTTCTTT
D gene: .
V gene: TRBV7-8
clone size: .
J gene: TRBJ1-1

CDR3 protein: CASGKLAEANTGELFF
CDR3 DNA: TGCGCCAGCGGAAAACTAGCGGAAGCGAACACCGGGGAGCTGTTTTTT
D gene: TRBD2
V gene: TRBV5-1
clone size: many
J gene: TRBJ2-2

CDR3 protein: CASIRGQENTEAFF
CDR3 DNA: TGTGCCAGCATCAGAGGGCAAGAGAACACTGAAGCTTTCTTT
D gene: .
V gene: TRBV6-6
clone size: medium-sized
J gene: TRBJ1-1

CDR3 protein: CASSELDTRGEQYF
CDR3 DNA: TGTGCCAGCAGTGAGCTAGACACTCGGGGAGAGCAGTACTTC
D gene: .
V gene: TRBV2
clone size: .
J gene: TRBJ2-7

CDR3 protein: CVSSTGLENIQYF
CDR3 DNA: TGCGTCAGCAGCACGGGACTAGAAAACATTCAGTACTTC
D gene: TRBD2
V gene: TRBV11-2
clone size: .
J gene: TRBJ2-4

CDR3 protein: CASSSPVNEKLFF
CDR3 DNA: TGCGCCAGCAGCTCGCCGGTGAACGAAAAACTGTTTTTT
D gene: .
V gene: TRBV5-1
clone size: many
J gene: TRBJ1-4

CDR3 protein: CASSISRTVNTGELFF
CDR3 DNA: TGTGCCAGCAGCATAAGTAGGACAGTGAACACCGGGGAGCTGTTTTTT
D gene: .
V gene: TRBV13
clone size: many
J gene: TRBJ2-2

CDR3 protein: CASSTRTGTYEQRF
CDR3 DNA: TGTGCCAGCAGCACCAGGACAGGAACCTACGAGCAGCGCTTC
D gene: TRBD1
V gene: TRBV13
clone size: .
J gene: TRBJ2-7

CDR3 protein: CASRGMETQYF
CDR3 DNA: TGTGCCAGCAGGGGGATGGAGACCCAGTACTTC
D gene: .
V gene: TRBV6-6
clone size: many
J gene: TRBJ2-5

CDR3 protein: CASSWTLSDQPQHF
CDR3 DNA: TGTGCCAGCAGCTGGACATTGAGCGATCAGCCCCAGCATTTT
D gene: .
V gene: TRBV12-3/TRBV12-4
clone size: .
J gene: TRBJ1-5

CDR3 protein: CASSEMASRRAGELLF
CDR3 DNA: TGCGCCAGTAGTGAAATGGCTAGCAGGAGGGCCGGGGAGCTGCTTTTT
D gene: .
V gene: TRBV10-1
clone size: .
J gene: TRBJ2-2

CDR3 protein: CASSLLASGSDEQFF
CDR3 DNA: TGCGCCAGCAGCTTGTTAGCTAGCGGGAGTGATGAGCAGTTCTTC
D gene: TRBD2
V gene: TRBV5-1
clone size: many
J gene: TRBJ2-1

CDR3 protein: CASSSRRGATNEKLFF
CDR3 DNA: TGTGCCAGCAGCTCCCGACGGGGGGCAACTAATGAAAAACTGTTTTTT
D gene: .
V gene: TRBV11-2
clone size: .
J gene: TRBJ1-4

CDR3 protein: CVSSRLAGQDSEQFF
CDR3 DNA: TGTGTCAGCAGTCGCCTAGCGGGACAAGACAGTGAGCAGTTCTTC
D gene: TRBD2
V gene: TRBV12-3/TRBV12-4
clone size: .
J gene: TRBJ2-1

CDR3 protein: CASKLAAGGSNGEPFF
CDR3 DNA: TGTGCCAGCAAATTGGCAGCGGGAGGAAGTAACGGGGAGCCTTTTTTT
D gene: TRBD2
V gene: TRBV6-1
clone size: .
J gene: TRBJ2-2

CDR3 protein: CTSSSGQGDTEAFF
CDR3 DNA: TGTACCAGCAGCTCGGGACAGGGGGACACTGAAGCTTTCTTT
D gene: TRBD1
V gene: TRBV11-3
clone size: once
J gene: TRBJ1-1

CDR3 protein: CSGDGTGNTGELVF
CDR3 DNA: TGCAGCGGCGACGGGACAGGCAACACCGGGGAGCTGGTTTTT
D gene: TRBD1
V gene: TRBV29-1
clone size: .
J gene: TRBJ2-2

CDR3 protein: CASSQTGSYNSPLHF
CDR3 DNA: TGTGCCAGCAGTCAGACAGGGTCCTATAATTCACCCCTCCACTTT
D gene: TRBD1
V gene: TRBV7-3
clone size: many
J gene: TRBJ1-6